Following are 16 T cell receptor beta chains from one sample sequenced in a study of T cells in women clearing cervical HPV infection. Assay: immunoSEQ multiplex PCR; the TCRdb copy retains only in-frame clones and omits some. Reported are about 9,200 clones; the ten largest clones contain almost 8.5%. The sample comprised blood buffy coat. The receptors stem from a woman between 18 and 70 years old with a cervical HPV16 infection that either progressed to CIN3+ or cleared (not recorded which).

About this clone itself: The read terminates 3 residues ahead of where the CDR3 ends, so the germline J gene completes it. The J gene is TRBJ1-2, the V gene TRBV2; the D is unclear. Germline V gene data show CDR1 as SNHLY and CDR2 as FYNNEI. CDR3 length: 12 amino acids. The CDR3 sequence: CASRGGMDDYTF. CDR3 DNA (partial): TGTGCCAGCAGGGGCGGGATGGACGAC.

CDR3 region: CASIQESGHYGYTF. Incomplete CDR3 DNA: TGTGCCAGCATCCAGGAGTCAGGTCACTATGGC. This chain links TRBV2 with TRBJ1-2; D is ambiguous. With the read ending 3 residues before the CDR3 end, the germline J gene is used to fill in that end. V was trimmed by 7 bases and J by 3 bases, leaving 15 bases between them. This CDR3 has 14 residues. Germline V gene lookup returns CDR1 SNHLY and CDR2 FYNNEI.

CDR3 sequence: CASSPHRDRYTEAFF. The part of the CDR3 DNA that was read is TGTGCCAGCAGCCCCCACCGGGACAGGTACACTGAA. The V gene is TRBV7-9, the J gene TRBJ1-1; 8 positions match TRBD1. The read terminates 3 residues ahead of where the CDR3 ends, so the germline J gene completes it. This CDR3 spans 15 amino acids. V lost 5 bases and J lost 3; bases outside the gene matches: 8. The germline gives CDR1 SEHNR, CDR2 FQNEAQ (reference sequence).

By frequency, this clone registers medium-sized (0.01 to 0.1%). Partial CDR3 DNA: TGCGCCAGCAGCTTGGGGACTGTCGACACCGGGGAG. It translates to CASSLGTVDTGE. The whole CDR3 sequence reads CASSLGTVDTGELFF. The gene calls are TRBV5-1 and TRBJ2-2, with a weak D call TRBD2 (5 bases). The read falls 3 residues short of the CDR3 end, and the missing part is taken from the germline J gene. Germline V lookup: CDR1 SGHRS, CDR2 YFSETQ. V lost 0 bases and J 3 bases, leaving 9 bases between the germline ends. This CDR3 is built from 15 residues.

With regard to this clone: The observed sequence ends 3 residues before the CDR3 terminus, with the missing tail filled in from the germline J gene. The chain links TRBV7-2 to TRBJ1-2; 8 bases fit TRBD1. The length of the CDR3 is 14 residues. CDR1 and CDR2 (germline): SGHTA, FQGNSA. CDR3 DNA, as far as it was read: TGTGCCAGCGCCTCAGGGGGCGCCTCGGGGGAC. It translates to CASASGGASGD. The whole CDR3 is CASASGGASGDYTF.

On this clone: The read ends 3 residues before the CDR3 terminus; that terminus is restored from the germline J gene. This chain connects TRBV7-6 to TRBJ1-2, with 7 bases lining up with TRBD1. CDR3 length: 14 amino acids. Germline loops: CDR1 SGHVS, CDR2 FNYEAQ. CDR3 region: CASSSLQGFYDYTF. The CDR3 DNA, read in part, is TGTGCCAGCAGCTCCCTACAGGGGTTCTACGAC.

Worth noting for this clone: The CDR3 extends 3 residues past the end of the read, so its final part is completed from the germline J gene. The chain links TRBV20-1 to TRBJ2-7; D might be TRBD1 (6 bases). The CDR3 totals 12 residues. Germline V gene sequence: CDR1 DFQATT, CDR2 SNEGSKA (reference sequence). Trimming cost V 3 bases and J 3 bases, with 9 bases left between them. The sequenced part of the CDR3 DNA is TGCAGTGCTAGCCAGGGGAACTACGAG. This gives the protein CSASQGNYE. In full, the CDR3 is CSASQGNYEQYF.

The sequenced part of the CDR3 DNA is TGTGCCAGCAGCCTCCGCACGACAGATACG. The encoded protein is CASSLRTTDT. The CDR3 in its entirety is CASSLRTTDTAFF. The genes are TRBV7-9 and TRBJ1-1; the D gene is possibly TRBD1 (5 bases). The read stops 3 residues short of the end of the CDR3; the missing end is completed from the germline J gene. CDR3 length: 13 residues. CDR1 is SEHNR and CDR2 is FQNEAQ in the germline V gene (reference sequence).

Worth noting for this clone: The sequence runs out 3 residues before the end of the CDR3; the remainder is reconstructed from the germline J gene. V and J are TRBV2 and TRBJ1-4; D call uncertain. This CDR3 spans 15 amino acids. CDR1 is SNHLY, CDR2 FYNNEI, per germline. The CDR3 spells CASSGSTRVGSPLFF. The part of the CDR3 DNA that was read is TGTGCCAGCAGCGGTTCGACCCGGGTTGGTTCACCA.

By frequency, this clone registers medium-sized (0.01 to 0.1%). The CDR3 bases that were read are TGTGCCAGCAGTATAGGGACAGGCTCCTACGAG. It encodes CASSIGTGSYE. The full CDR3 reads CASSIGTGSYEQYF. The rearrangement uses TRBV2 and TRBJ2-7; TRBD1 matches at 8 bases. The read halts 3 residues ahead of the CDR3 end, with the missing end drawn from the germline J gene. There are 14 residues in the CDR3. CDR1 is SNHLY, CDR2 FYNNEI, per germline. Trimming at V came to 5 bases and at J to 0 bases, leaving 3 bases not matched to a gene.

About this clone: The read halts 3 residues ahead of the CDR3 end, with the missing end drawn from the germline J gene. J is TRBJ1-4 and V is TRBV20-1, with a weak D call TRBD1 (6 bases). Trimming took off 8 bases at V and 6 bases at J, with 16 bases between the two ends. Germline V gene lookup returns CDR1 DFQATT and CDR2 SNEGSKA (reference sequence). The CDR3 contains 13 residues. The CDR3 region is CSTLGGGDEKLFF. The sequenced CDR3 bases are TGCAGTACTCTCGGAGGGGGAGATGAAAAA.

Turning to this clone: The read gets to within 3 residues of the CDR3 end, and the germline J gene fills in the rest. V gene TRBV2 combines with J gene TRBJ2-5; 9 positions match TRBD2. In germline, CDR1 is SNHLY, CDR2 FYNNEI. V was pared by 8 bases and J by 6 bases, with 16 bases of the junction left unmatched. The CDR3 is 16 residues long. This CDR3 reads CASERGVAGAGQTQYF. The sequenced part of the CDR3 DNA is TGTGCCAGCGAACGGGGAGTAGCGGGGGCCGGACAGACC.

For this clone: The read stops 3 residues short of the end of the CDR3; the missing end is completed from the germline J gene. The V call is TRBV7-2, the J call TRBJ1-2; D is uncertain. V lost 3 bases to trimming and J lost 1 base, with 9 bases between them. The germline V gene has CDR1 SGHTA and CDR2 FQGNSA. The CDR3 runs to 14 residues. The CDR3 spells CASSFSSVNYGYTF. The CDR3 DNA, read in part, is TGTGCCAGCAGCTTTTCCTCGGTTAACTATGGC.

On this clone: The read terminates 3 residues before the CDR3 end, so the remaining end is supplied by the germline J gene. The chain couples TRBV6-2 or TRBV6-3 to TRBJ2-7, with D perhaps matching TRBD2 (5 bases). Germline-derived CDR1 and CDR2 are MNHEY and SVGEGT. The CDR3 totals 13 residues. V gave up 8 bases and J gave up 3 bases, with 14 bases separating them. CDR3 bases read: TGTGCCAGCGAAAGCGGCGGTGACTACGAG. Amino acids: CASESGGDYE. The complete CDR3 sequence is CASESGGDYEQYF.

About this clone: The CDR3 end lies 3 residues beyond the end of the read and is filled in from the germline J gene. The genes are TRBV20-1 and TRBJ1-1; perhaps TRBD1 as D (5 bases). Trimming removed 5 bases from V and 0 bases from J, with 13 bases in between. The CDR3 length is 14 residues. Germline CDR1 and CDR2: DFQATT and SNEGSKA (reference sequence). The covered CDR3 bases are TGCAGTGCTTGTAGACAGACGCTGAACACTGAA. Its protein product is CSACRQTLNTE. The CDR3 reads in full as CSACRQTLNTEAFF.

To note about this clone: The read falls 3 residues short of the CDR3 end, and the missing part is taken from the germline J gene. The chain links TRBV7-3 to TRBJ2-2; D is unclear. Per germline, CDR1 SGHTA and CDR2 FQGTGA. This CDR3 has 13 residues. Trimming left V 4 bases short and J 7 bases short, with 10 bases between. Incomplete CDR3 DNA: TGTGCCAGCAGCTCCCCTAATCTCGGGGAG. Its protein is CASSSPNLGE. Given in full, the CDR3 is CASSSPNLGELFF.